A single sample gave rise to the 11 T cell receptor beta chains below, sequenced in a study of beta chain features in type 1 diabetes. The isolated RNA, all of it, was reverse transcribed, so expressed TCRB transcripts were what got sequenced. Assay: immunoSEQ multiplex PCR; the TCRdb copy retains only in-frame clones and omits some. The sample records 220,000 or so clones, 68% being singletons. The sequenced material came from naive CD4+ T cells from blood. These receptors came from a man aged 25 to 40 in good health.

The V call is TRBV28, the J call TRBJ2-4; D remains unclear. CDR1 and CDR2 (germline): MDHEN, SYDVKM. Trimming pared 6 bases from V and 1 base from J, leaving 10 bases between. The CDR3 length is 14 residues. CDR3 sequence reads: CASSLVGAKNIQYF. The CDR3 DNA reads TGTGCCAGCAGCCTCGTGGGGGCCAAAAACATTCAGTACTTC.

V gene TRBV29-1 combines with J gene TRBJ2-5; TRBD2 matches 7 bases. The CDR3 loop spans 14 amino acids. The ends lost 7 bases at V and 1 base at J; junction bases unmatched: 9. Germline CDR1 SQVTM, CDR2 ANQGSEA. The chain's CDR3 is CSARLGGGQETQYF. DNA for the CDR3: TGCAGCGCCCGATTGGGCGGGGGCCAAGAGACCCAGTACTTC.

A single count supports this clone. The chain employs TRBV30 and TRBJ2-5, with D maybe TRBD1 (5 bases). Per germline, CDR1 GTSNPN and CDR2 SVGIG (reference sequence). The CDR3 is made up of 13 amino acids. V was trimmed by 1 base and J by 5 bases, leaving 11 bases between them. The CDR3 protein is CAWSARVGETQYF. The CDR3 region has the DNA TGTGCCTGGAGTGCCAGGGTGGGGGAGACCCAGTACTTC.

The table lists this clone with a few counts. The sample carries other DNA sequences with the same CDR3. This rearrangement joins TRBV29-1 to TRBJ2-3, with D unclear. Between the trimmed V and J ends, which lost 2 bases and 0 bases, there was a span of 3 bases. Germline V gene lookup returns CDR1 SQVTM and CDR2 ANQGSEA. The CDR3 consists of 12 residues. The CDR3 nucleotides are TGCAGCGTTGAATCTAGCACAGATACGCAGTATTTT. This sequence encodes CSVESSTDTQYF.

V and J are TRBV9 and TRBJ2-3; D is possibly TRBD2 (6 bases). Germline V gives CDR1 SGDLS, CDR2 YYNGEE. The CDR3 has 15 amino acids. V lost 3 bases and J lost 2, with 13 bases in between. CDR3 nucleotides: TGTGCCAGCAGCGCCATAGCGGTTTCCACAGATACGCAGTATTTT. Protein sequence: CASSAIAVSTDTQYF.

Here the CDR3 reads CASSTSGYTGELFF. In nucleotides, the CDR3 is TGTGCCAGCAGTACTAGCGGGTACACCGGGGAGCTGTTTTTT. The rearrangement uses TRBV25-1 and TRBJ2-2; 9 positions match TRBD2. This CDR3 has 14 residues. V lost 5 bases and J lost 3; bases outside the gene matches: 1. CDR1 and CDR2 (germline): MGHDK, SYGVNS.

Here the CDR3 reads CASSADRAADTQYF. DNA of the CDR3: TGTGCCAGCAGTGCTGACAGGGCGGCAGATACGCAGTATTTT. The chain employs TRBV2 and TRBJ2-3; 7 bases agree with TRBD1. The CDR3 consists of 14 residues. The J segment lost 4 bases and the V segment lost 4 bases, leaving 5 bases of the junction unmatched. Germline V CDR1 and CDR2: SNHLY, FYNNEI.

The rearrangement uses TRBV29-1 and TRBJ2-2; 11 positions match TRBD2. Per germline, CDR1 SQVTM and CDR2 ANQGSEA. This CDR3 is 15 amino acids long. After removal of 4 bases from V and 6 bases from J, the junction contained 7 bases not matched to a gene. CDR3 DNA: TGCAGCGTTGGTTCGCGACTAGCGGGACCCGGGGAGCTGTTTTTT. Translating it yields CSVGSRLAGPGELFF.

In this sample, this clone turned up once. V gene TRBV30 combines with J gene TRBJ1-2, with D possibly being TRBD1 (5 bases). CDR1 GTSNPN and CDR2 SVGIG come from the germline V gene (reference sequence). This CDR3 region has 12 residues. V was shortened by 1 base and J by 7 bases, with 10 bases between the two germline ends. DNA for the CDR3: TGTGCCTGGAGTGGAGGGGTCGGTGGCTACACCTTC. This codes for CAWSGGVGGYTF.

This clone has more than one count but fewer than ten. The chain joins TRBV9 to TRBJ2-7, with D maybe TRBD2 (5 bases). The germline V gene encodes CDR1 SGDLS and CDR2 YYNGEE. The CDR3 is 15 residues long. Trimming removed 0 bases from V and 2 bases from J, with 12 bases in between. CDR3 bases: TGTGCCAGCAGCGTAGCTCCGCTCGGGGCCTACGAGCAGTACTTC. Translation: CASSVAPLGAYEQYF.

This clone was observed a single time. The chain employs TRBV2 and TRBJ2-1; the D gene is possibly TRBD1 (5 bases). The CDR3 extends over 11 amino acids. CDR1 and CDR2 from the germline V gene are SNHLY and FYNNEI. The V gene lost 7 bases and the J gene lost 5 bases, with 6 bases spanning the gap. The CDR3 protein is CASKTDNEQFF. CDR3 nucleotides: TGTGCCAGCAAGACAGACAATGAGCAGTTCTTC.